Each of the 13 T cell receptor beta chains below was sequenced from the same sample in a study of CD8+ T cells in alopecia areata. cDNA reverse transcribed from extracted RNA served as the sequencing template. TCRdb's copy holds only in-frame clones and misses some; the assay was immunoSEQ multiplex PCR. Seen here are some 150,000 clones, 58% observed once, and the top ten hold 16%. Treatment meaning: oral pan-JAK inhibitor, 5-10 mg twice daily. The starting material was CD4+ T cells sorted from blood, obtained at approximately week 55, from a patient treated with tofacitinib. The origin of the receptors is a human donor with alopecia areata.

The count of this clone is one. The chain employs TRBV4-1 and TRBJ2-3; D is ambiguous. The CDR3 contains 17 residues. The ends were cut back, 0 bases at V and 7 bases at J, with 20 bases in the middle. Germline-derived CDR1 and CDR2 are MGHRA and YSYEKL. In nucleotides, the CDR3 is TGCGCCAGCAGCCAAGAATTTCACATGAGGACCGGCAATACGCAGTATTTT. It specifies CASSQEFHMRTGNTQYF.

The CDR3 coding sequence is TGCAGCGTAACCACCAAGGTAGGGACTGAAGCTTTCTTT. It translates to CSVTTKVGTEAFF. This chain uses TRBV29-1 with TRBJ1-1; the D is unclear. CDR1 and CDR2 from the germline V gene are SQVTM and ANQGSEA. V was cut by 6 bases and J by 5 bases, with 16 bases left in between. The CDR3 is 13 residues long.

The count of this clone is one. The chain recombines TRBV30 with TRBJ2-7, with D tentatively TRBD1 (5 bases). The V and J ends lost 0 bases and 9 bases respectively, with 15 bases between them. CDR3 length: 13 residues. Germline V CDR1 and CDR2: GTSNPN, SVGIG (reference sequence). The CDR3 sequence is CAWSVQLTVGQYF. CDR3 bases: TGTGCCTGGAGTGTACAGTTGACAGTTGGGCAGTACTTC. Full variable domain (outside the CDR3, taken from reference TRBV30 and TRBJ2-7): SQTIHQWPATLVQPVGSPLSLECTVEGTSNPNLYWYRQAAGRGLQLLFYSVGIGQISSEVPQNLSASRPQDRQFILSSKKLLLSDSGFYLCAWSVQLTVGQYFGPGTRLTVT.

This clone was observed a handful of times. One end of the junction varies from germline; a read error may be responsible. This rearrangement joins TRBV29-1 to TRBJ2-4; the D is unclear. CDR1 SQVTM and CDR2 ANQGSEA come from the germline V gene. The CDR3 length is 12 residues. CDR3 in DNA: TGCAGCGTTTCTACCTCCGGGCAAAACGCCGACTTC. It encodes CSVSTSGQNADF. The full variable domain, its missing parts supplied by reference TRBV29-1 and TRBJ2-4, is SAVISQKPSRDICQRGTSLTIQCQVDSQVTMMFWYRQQPGQSLTLIATANQGSEATYESGFVIDKFPISRPNLTFSTLTVSNMSPEDSSIYLCSVSTSGQNADFGAGTRLSVL.

This chain's CDR3 is CARTGQPNTEAFF. The CDR3 nucleotides read TGTGCCAGGACAGGACAGCCTAACACTGAAGCTTTCTTT. J is TRBJ1-1 and V is TRBV30; 7 nucleotides align to TRBD1. Germline CDR1 GTSNPN, CDR2 SVGIG (reference sequence). The CDR3 length is 13 residues. The ends lost 8 bases at V and 2 bases at J; junction bases unmatched: 8.

The V call is TRBV6-1, the J call TRBJ1-2; 8 nucleotides align to TRBD1. CDR1 is MNHNS and CDR2 is SASEGT in the germline V gene. Unmatched junction bases numbered 4, after V lost 1 base and J lost 3 bases. The CDR3 is 15 residues long. This chain's CDR3 is CASSEGDRRYYGYTF. The CDR3, as DNA: TGTGCCAGCAGTGAAGGGGACAGGAGATACTATGGCTACACCTTC.

In nucleotides, the CDR3 is TGTGCCAGCAGCCCCACCAGGGGACCCTACGAGCAGTACTTC. It codes for CASSPTRGPYEQYF. This rearrangement joins TRBV14 to TRBJ2-7, with a possible D match to TRBD1 (6 bases). Trimming removed 4 bases at V and 2 bases at J, with 12 bases between. Germline V CDR1 and CDR2: SGHDN, FVKESK. This CDR3 is built from 14 residues.

This clone has at least ten counts. The J gene is TRBJ2-7, the V gene TRBV7-6; 10 bases fit TRBD2. V lost 5 bases and J lost 2; bases outside the gene matches: 12. This CDR3 has 17 amino acids. Germline values: CDR1 SGHVS, CDR2 FNYEAQ. CDR3 sequence: CASSRTSGTLGTYEQYF. CDR3 nucleotide sequence: TGTGCCAGCAGCAGGACTAGCGGAACCCTTGGGACCTACGAGCAGTACTTC.

The V gene is TRBV5-1, the J gene TRBJ2-6; D is unclear. Trimming cost V 4 bases and J 4 bases, with 9 bases left between them. CDR3 size: 14 residues. Germline CDR1 SGHRS, CDR2 YFSETQ. In DNA, the CDR3 is TGCGCCAGCAGCACGCTTTCGGGGGCCAACGTCCTGACTTTC. Translation gives CASSTLSGANVLTF.

The J gene is TRBJ1-1, the V gene TRBV29-1, with TRBD1 matching over 7 bases. The germline gives CDR1 SQVTM, CDR2 ANQGSEA. J gave up 0 bases and V 0 bases, and 4 bases lay outside the gene matches. This CDR3 spans 15 amino acids. In DNA, the CDR3 is TGCAGCGTTGAAGACTTCCAGGGGGTGAACACTGAAGCTTTCTTT. Protein: CSVEDFQGVNTEAFF.

V usage is TRBV25-1 and J usage is TRBJ2-3, with D maybe TRBD1 (6 bases). V dropped 5 bases and J dropped 5 bases, with 20 bases sitting between them. The CDR3 extends over 16 amino acids. Germline V gene lookup returns CDR1 MGHDK and CDR2 SYGVNS. CDR3 residues: CASSSQTGQGIDTQYF. The CDR3 DNA is TGTGCCAGCAGTTCCCAAACGGGGCAGGGGATAGATACGCAGTATTTT.

The chain combines TRBV2 with TRBJ2-3; D remains unclear. V dropped 2 bases and J dropped 4 bases, with 7 bases sitting between them. The CDR3 extends over 13 amino acids. CDR1 is SNHLY, CDR2 FYNNEI, per germline. Here the CDR3 DNA reads TGTGCCAGCAGTGAAATCATTCCAGATACGCAGTATTTT. Its protein product is CASSEIIPDTQYF.

There are a few counts of this clone. The chain combines TRBV29-1 with TRBJ2-7, with a weak D call TRBD2 (5 bases). The CDR3 totals 12 residues. V lost 4 bases, J lost 2 bases, and 9 bases lay in between. Germline CDR1 reads SQVTM; CDR2 reads ANQGSEA. CDR3 nucleotides: TGCAGCGTTGCGGGGATCGCCTACGAGCAGTACTTC. This encodes CSVAGIAYEQYF.